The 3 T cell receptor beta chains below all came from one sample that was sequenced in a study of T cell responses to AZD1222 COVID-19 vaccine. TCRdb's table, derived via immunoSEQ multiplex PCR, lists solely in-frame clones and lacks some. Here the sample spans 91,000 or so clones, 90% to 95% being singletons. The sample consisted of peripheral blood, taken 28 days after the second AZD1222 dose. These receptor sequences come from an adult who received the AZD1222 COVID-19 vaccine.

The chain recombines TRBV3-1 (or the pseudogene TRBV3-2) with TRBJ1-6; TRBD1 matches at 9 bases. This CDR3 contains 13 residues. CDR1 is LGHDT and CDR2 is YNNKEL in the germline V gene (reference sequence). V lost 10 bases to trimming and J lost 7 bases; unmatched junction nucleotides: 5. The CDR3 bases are TGTGCCACCACCGGGACAGGGAATTCACCCCTCCACTTT. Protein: CATTGTGNSPLHF.

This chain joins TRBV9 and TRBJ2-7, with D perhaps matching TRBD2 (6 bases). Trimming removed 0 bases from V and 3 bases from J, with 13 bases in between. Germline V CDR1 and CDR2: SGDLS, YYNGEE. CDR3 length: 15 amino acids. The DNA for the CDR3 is TGTGCCAGCAGCGTAGCGGCGGGACCCCTCTACGAGCAGTACTTC. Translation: CASSVAAGPLYEQYF.

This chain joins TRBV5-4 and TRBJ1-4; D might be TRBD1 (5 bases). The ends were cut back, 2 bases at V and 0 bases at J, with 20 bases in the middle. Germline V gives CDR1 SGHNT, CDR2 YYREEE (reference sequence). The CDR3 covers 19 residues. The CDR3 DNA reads TGTGCCAGCAGCTTCGGCGGCCCTGGGGCGCTAGCAACTAATGAAAAACTGTTTTTT. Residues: CASSFGGPGALATNEKLFF. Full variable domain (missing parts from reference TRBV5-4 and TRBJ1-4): ETGVTQSPTHLIKTRGQQVTLRCSSQSGHNTVSWYQQALGQGPQFIFQYYREEENGRGNFPPRFSGLQFPNYSSELNVNALELDDSALYLCASSFGGPGALATNEKLFFGSGTQLSVL.